The following is a T cell receptor (beta chain) sequence with its context. The specificity of this receptor is unknown. No base quality information exists; no much larger clone differs at one position. The immunoSEQ Assay, a bias-controlled multiplex PCR, was used to amplify TCRbeta CDR3 regions from genomic DNA. As for how the authors treated the data: The number of nucleated cells in each sample was estimated from the amplification of reference gene primers within the assay. Sequence reads were collapsed and filtered to measure the absolute abundance of every unique TCRbeta CDR3 rearrangement. For each sample, productive Simpson clonality was calculated as the square root of Simpson's diversity index over productive rearrangements. This immuneACCESS table, as held by TCRdb, lists in-frame sequences with V and J called but not all clones. Of the missing ones, under half trace to an unresolved V gene in checked studies; the others have no known cause. V and J calls and clone size are those listed in that table; D and trimming were worked out from the DNA. This sample holds roughly 46,000 clones; 80% to 90% were observed only once. About 12% of the sample belongs to the ten largest clones.

The CDR3 runs 15 residues from the cysteine to the phenylalanine. This entry keeps only the CDR3 DNA: 45 bases, framed from base 1. V and J lose 1 base and 3 bases, and a span of 11 bases separates them. CDR1 is given as SEHNR and CDR2 as FQNEAQ, both from the germline V gene (reference sequence). Collaborating institutions collected whole blood in K2EDTA tubes following their own protocols. For TCRbeta analysis, collaborators shipped samples in one of three forms: frozen whole blood, isolated PBMCs, or DNA extracted from either of those sample types. The data were obtained in a study of blood T cell repertoires in COVID-19 (dated by TCRdb to the early 2020s). Background for the entire study: Samples from collaborators originated in the United States, Italy and Spain and spanned both the acute and convalescent phases of COVID-19. Samples came from the ongoing ImmuneRACE study (first 160 participants) plus 1,254 subjects from 6 global collaborators. Where HLA class I and class II types were available, the types were taken from metadata supplied by the sample provider, not from assay-based typing. The material from the prospective study consisted of cDNA or gDNA derived from T cells, B-cell-depleted T cells, or PBMCs. Nearly every sample came with metadata listing a de-identified subject ID, COVID-19 status, age in years and sex. The dataset comprised deeply sampled blood TCRbeta repertoires from subjects exposed to, actively infected with, or recovered from COVID-19. A freely available public database, intended as a resource for researchers studying the immune response to SARS-CoV-2, is where the repertoires were released. Broader findings and caveats from the paper: How much clinical and demographic metadata was included differed by source and by participant, and the metadata was provided uncurated.

This receptor was obtained from a human donor with active COVID-19. The donor label of this sample is uncertain. Sequences were obtained from peripheral blood. The rearrangement joined TRBV7-9 to TRBJ2-3, with a weak D call of TRBD1 (5 bases match). DNA sequence: TGTGCCAGCAGCTTAGGTGGGGCAGGAACAGATACGCAGTATTTT. It is translated as CASSLGGAGTDTQYF.